The present TCR beta chain was sequenced within a study of OX40 agonist ivuxolimab in advanced cancers. CDR1 is SGHNT, CDR2 YYREEE, per germline (reference sequence). V was cut by 4 bases and J by 7 bases, with 10 bases left in between. CDR3 length: 12 residues. Broader study findings: Determination of antigen specificity was not performed for the expanded peripheral T cells.

The assay was immunoSEQ multiplex PCR, and TCRdb's table has in-frame clones only and misses some. The sample lists some 77,000 clones, roughly 91% occurring once. Remarks on this clone: The antigen is not known.

This rearrangement joins TRBV5-4 to TRBJ2-3; D remains ambiguous. The sample was CD4+ or CD8+ T cells sorted from blood, taken in a trial of the OX40 agonist ivuxolimab. The receptor's source is an adult with an advanced solid tumor such as melanoma, head and neck, liver or kidney cancer. The CDR3 here is CASSGLGNTQYF. As DNA, the CDR3 is TGTGCCAGCAGCGGTTTGGGAAATACGCAGTATTTT.